The 9 T cell receptor beta chains listed next were all sequenced from one sample in a study of blood T cell repertoires in COVID-19. Here immunoSEQ multiplex PCR was the method, and the copy in TCRdb shows in-frame clones only, minus some. The sample includes more than 110,000 clones, approximately 78% of them seen just once. Source material: PBMCs or T cells enriched from blood (not recorded which). These receptors were taken from a woman in her forties or fifties who had recovered from COVID-19.

The chain employs TRBV5-6 and TRBJ1-6; D is possibly TRBD1 (6 bases). CDR1 SGHDT and CDR2 YYEEEE come from the germline V gene. With 5 bases removed from V and 9 bases from J, the gap between germline ends came to 12 bases. The CDR3 extends over 13 amino acids. For the CDR3, the DNA is TGTGCCAGCAGTCCCCCAGGGGTTTCACCCCTCCACTTT. It yields the protein CASSPPGVSPLHF.

This chain links TRBV7-3 with TRBJ2-1; D is possibly TRBD1 (5 bases). From germline, CDR1 is SGHTA and CDR2 FQGTGA. V was clipped by 5 bases and J by 8 bases, with 7 bases between them. The CDR3 spans 11 residues. The CDR3 here is CASSQGDEQFF. In DNA form, the CDR3 reads TGTGCCAGCAGCCAAGGGGATGAGCAGTTCTTC.

V is TRBV7-9 and J is TRBJ2-7, with D perhaps TRBD1 (6 bases). CDR1 SEHNR and CDR2 FQNEAQ come from the germline V gene (reference sequence). This CDR3 is 17 amino acids long. Trimming took off 1 base at V and 7 bases at J, with 23 bases between the two ends. CDR3 region: CASSLGGTLRDRGEQYV. CDR3 in DNA: TGTGCCAGCAGCTTAGGGGGGACACTCAGGGACCGAGGGGAGCAGTACGTC.

CDR3 sequence (DNA): TGTGCCAGCAAAAGACAGTCCGATACCGGGGAGCTGTTTTTT. Amino acid sequence: CASKRQSDTGELFF. The chain is built from TRBV5-6 and TRBJ2-2; D is perhaps TRBD1 (5 bases). CDR1 is SGHDT and CDR2 is YYEEEE in the germline V gene. Trimming pared 6 bases from V and 5 bases from J, leaving 14 bases between. CDR3 size: 14 residues.

This clone appeared a single time. The chain combines TRBV28 with TRBJ2-1; D might be TRBD2 (5 bases). The germline V and J ends were trimmed by 11 bases and 7 bases, with 15 bases remaining between them. Germline-derived CDR1 and CDR2 are MDHEN and SYDVKM. The CDR3 loop spans 12 amino acids. CDR3 in DNA: TGTGCCTCTGGAGGTCGGTATAATGAGCAGTTCTTC. It codes for CASGGRYNEQFF.

This chain uses TRBV12-3 or TRBV12-4 with TRBJ1-1; 9 nucleotides match TRBD1. V lost 5 bases to trimming and J lost 6 bases; unmatched junction nucleotides: 4. The CDR3 is 13 amino acids. CDR3 nucleotides: TGTGCCAGCAGTCCGGGACAGGGCCCTGAAGCTTTCTTT. Amino acids: CASSPGQGPEAFF.

Only a few counts were recorded for this clone. The rearrangement joins TRBV5-1 to TRBJ1-5; no clear D. The germline V gene has CDR1 SGHRS and CDR2 YFSETQ. The CDR3 is made up of 13 amino acids. V lost 4 bases, J lost 7 bases, and 12 bases lay in between. This CDR3 is CASSASGSQPQHF. For the CDR3, the DNA is TGCGCCAGCAGCGCCTCGGGAAGCCAGCCCCAGCATTTT.

This sequence joins TRBV18 and TRBJ2-3; 9 nucleotides line up with TRBD2. Per germline, CDR1 KGHSH and CDR2 LQKENI. After removal of 10 bases from V and 0 bases from J, the junction contained 8 bases not matched to a gene. The CDR3 totals 15 residues. In DNA, the CDR3 is TGTGCCATCCCCCTCGGACTAGCGAGCACAGATACGCAGTATTTT. Translation gives CAIPLGLASTDTQYF.

V and J are TRBV2 and TRBJ2-3, with a weak D call TRBD1 (5 bases). The germline V and J ends were trimmed by 7 bases and 3 bases, with 11 bases remaining between them. The CDR3 runs to 13 residues. Germline V gene data show CDR1 as SNHLY and CDR2 as FYNNEI. The CDR3 here is CASTGAGTDTQYF. In nucleotides, the CDR3 is TGTGCCAGCACGGGCGCAGGGACAGATACGCAGTATTTT.